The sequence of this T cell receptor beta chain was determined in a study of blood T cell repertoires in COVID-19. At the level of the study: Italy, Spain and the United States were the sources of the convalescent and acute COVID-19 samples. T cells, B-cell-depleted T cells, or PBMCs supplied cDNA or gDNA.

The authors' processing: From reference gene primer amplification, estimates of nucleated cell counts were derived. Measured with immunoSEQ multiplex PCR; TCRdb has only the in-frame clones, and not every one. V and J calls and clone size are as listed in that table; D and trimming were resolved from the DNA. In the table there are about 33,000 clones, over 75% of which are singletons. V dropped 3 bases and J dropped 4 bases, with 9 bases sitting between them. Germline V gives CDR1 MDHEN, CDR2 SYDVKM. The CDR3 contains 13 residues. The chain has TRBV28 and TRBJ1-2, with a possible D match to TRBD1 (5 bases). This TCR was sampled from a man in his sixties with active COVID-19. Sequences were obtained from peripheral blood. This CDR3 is CASSLVGAYGYTF. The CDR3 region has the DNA TGTGCCAGCAGTTTGGTTGGGGCCTATGGCTACACCTTC.